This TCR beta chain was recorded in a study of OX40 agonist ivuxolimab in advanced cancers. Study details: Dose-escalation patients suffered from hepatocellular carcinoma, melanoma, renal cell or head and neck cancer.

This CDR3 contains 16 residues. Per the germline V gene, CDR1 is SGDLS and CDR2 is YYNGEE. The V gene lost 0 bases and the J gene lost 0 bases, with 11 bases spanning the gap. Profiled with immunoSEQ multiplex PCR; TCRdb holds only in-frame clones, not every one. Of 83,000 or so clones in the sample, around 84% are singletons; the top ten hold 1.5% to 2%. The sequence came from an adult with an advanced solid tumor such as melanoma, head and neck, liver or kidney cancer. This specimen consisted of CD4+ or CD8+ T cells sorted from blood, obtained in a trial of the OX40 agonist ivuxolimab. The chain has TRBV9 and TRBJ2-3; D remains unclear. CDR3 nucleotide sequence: TGTGCCAGCAGCGTAGACCAAGACTCTAGCACAGATACGCAGTATTTT. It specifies CASSVDQDSSTDTQYF.